This passage covers 20 T cell receptor beta chains from one sample sequenced in a study of cytomegalovirus exposure and HLA in healthy donors. PCR was performed using 60 Vbeta and 13 Jbeta primers. Profiled with immunoSEQ multiplex PCR; TCRdb holds only in-frame clones, not every one. The data show over 90,000 clones, around 81% seen once. Sequencing used PBMCs. The receptor set was obtained from a man between 40 and 49 years old in good health and CMV-seropositive.

The chain uses TRBV9 and TRBJ2-5, with 10 positions matching TRBD2. The germline CDR1 and CDR2 sequences are SGDLS and YYNGEE. V shed 4 bases and J 1 base; nucleotides not matched to a gene: 4. The CDR3 consists of 15 residues. CDR3 protein: CASSPSGGLQETQYF. The CDR3 coding sequence is TGTGCCAGCAGCCCTAGCGGGGGACTCCAAGAGACCCAGTACTTC. The full variable domain, completed using reference TRBV9 and TRBJ2-5, is DSGVTQTPKHLITATGQRVTLRCSPRSGDLSVYWYQQSLDQGLQFLIQYYNGEERAKGNILERFSAQQFPDLHSELNLSSLELGDSALYFCASSPSGGLQETQYFGPGTRLLVL.

V gene TRBV6-1 combines with J gene TRBJ1-1; maybe TRBD1 (5 bases). Trimming removed 7 bases from V and 11 bases from J, with 14 bases in between. Germline CDR1 MNHNS, CDR2 SASEGT. The CDR3 totals 11 residues. The CDR3 here is CASIRQSTAFF. CDR3 in DNA: TGTGCCAGCATCAGACAGTCGACGGCTTTCTTT.

J is TRBJ2-3 and V is TRBV6-6; 9 bases line up with TRBD1. CDR3 size: 13 residues. Trimming removed 6 bases from V and 7 bases from J; junction bases left unmatched: 5. CDR1 and CDR2 (germline): MNHNY, SVGAGI (reference sequence). CDR3 sequence: CASSHGQGNTQYF. CDR3 DNA: TGTGCCAGCAGCCACGGACAGGGGAATACGCAGTATTTT.

The chain combines TRBV7-2 with TRBJ2-1; TRBD2 agrees at 11 bases. V lost 2 bases, J lost 8 bases, and 8 bases stayed unmatched. The CDR3 is made up of 16 amino acids. Germline V gene sequence: CDR1 SGHTA, CDR2 FQGNSA. CDR3 protein: CASSLQVAGGPYEQFF. In DNA form, the CDR3 reads TGTGCCAGCAGCTTACAAGTAGCGGGGGGGCCCTATGAGCAGTTCTTC.

This clone has only a few counts. This rearrangement joins TRBV4-1 to TRBJ2-7, with TRBD2 identical over 10 bases. CDR1 is MGHRA and CDR2 is YSYEKL in the germline V gene. V lost 2 bases, J lost 0 bases, and 7 bases stayed unmatched. This CDR3 is built from 17 residues. CDR3 sequence (DNA): TGCGCCAGCAGCCAAATATTGACTAGCGGGCTCTCCTACGAGCAGTACTTC. Its protein is CASSQILTSGLSYEQYF.

The V and J genes are TRBV9 and TRBJ2-1, with 12 bases aligning to TRBD2. Germline loops: CDR1 SGDLS, CDR2 YYNGEE. CDR3 length: 16 amino acids. Trimming cost V 4 bases and J 2 bases; bases outside gene matches: 4. In DNA form, the CDR3 reads TGTGCCAGCAGCCCCAGGACTAGCGGGGCCTACAATGAGCAGTTCTTC. Translated: CASSPRTSGAYNEQFF.

Turning to this clone: Mismatch with germline at one junction end may stem from a read error. Within the sample, other DNA sequences also encode this same CDR3. The chain carries TRBV7-7 and TRBJ1-1; no clear D gene. Germline lookup yields CDR1 SSHAT and CDR2 FNYEAQ (reference sequence). The length of the CDR3 is 13 residues. DNA for the CDR3: TGTGCTAGCAGCTTAGAGAGGAACACTGAAGCTTTCTTT. Protein: CASSLERNTEAFF.

J is TRBJ1-1 and V is TRBV6-5; D is possibly TRBD1 (6 bases). Germline CDR1 is MNHEY and CDR2 is SVGAGI. This CDR3 has 13 residues. Deletions cut 6 bases from V and 3 bases from J, with 11 bases between. In DNA form, the CDR3 reads TGTGCCAGCAGCCGCGGACAGCACACTGAAGCTTTCTTT. Protein product: CASSRGQHTEAFF.

As to this clone: The same CDR3 arises from other DNA sequences in this sample as well. The rearrangement joins TRBV9 to TRBJ1-1; D not certain. CDR1 is SGDLS, CDR2 YYNGEE, per germline. This CDR3 region has 13 residues. V was pared by 0 bases and J by 1 base, with 4 bases between. CDR3 amino acids: CASSVAGNTEAFF. DNA of the CDR3: TGTGCCAGCAGCGTAGCGGGGAACACTGAAGCTTTCTTT. The full variable domain, completed using reference TRBV9 and TRBJ1-1, is DSGVTQTPKHLITATGQRVTLRCSPRSGDLSVYWYQQSLDQGLQFLIQYYNGEERAKGNILERFSAQQFPDLHSELNLSSLELGDSALYFCASSVAGNTEAFFGQGTRLTVV.

V is TRBV5-6 and J is TRBJ1-2; TRBD1 might be the D (5 bases). CDR3 length: 14 residues. Germline lookup yields CDR1 SGHDT and CDR2 YYEEEE. The V end was cut by 0 bases, the J end by 9 bases, with 15 bases between. The CDR3 loop reads CASSLEGRKVRYTF. CDR3 DNA sequence: TGTGCCAGCAGCTTGGAGGGGAGGAAAGTGCGCTACACCTTC. Based on the CDR3 plus reference TRBV5-6 and TRBJ1-2, the full variable domain is DAGVTQSPTHLIKTRGQQVTLRCSPKSGHDTVSWYQQALGQGPQFIFQYYEEEERQRGNFPDRFSGHQFPNYSSELNVNALLLGDSALYLCASSLEGRKVRYTFGSGTRLTVV.

This CDR3 reads CASSLSGGQYQPQHF. CDR3 nucleotides: TGTGCCAGCAGCTTATCTGGGGGACAGTATCAGCCCCAGCATTTT. The rearrangement uses TRBV7-2 and TRBJ1-5; 7 nucleotides agree with TRBD1. This CDR3 is 15 amino acids long. Per the germline V gene, CDR1 is SGHTA and CDR2 is FQGNSA. The trim removed 2 bases at V and 5 bases at J, leaving 6 bases unmatched. Complete variable domain (other parts from reference TRBV7-2 and TRBJ1-5): GAGVSQSPSNKVTEKGKDVELRCDPISGHTALYWYRQSLGQGLEFLIYFQGNSAPDKSGLPSDRFSAERTGGSVSTLTIQRTQQEDSAVYLCASSLSGGQYQPQHFGDGTRLSIL.

V is TRBV30 and J is TRBJ2-3; no clear D gene. This CDR3 has 11 residues. Germline assignment: CDR1 GTSNPN and CDR2 SVGIG (reference sequence). V was clipped by 1 base and J by 5 bases, with 4 bases between them. In DNA, the CDR3 is TGTGCCTGGAGTGCCTTAGATACGCAGTATTTT. Amino acids: CAWSALDTQYF.

CDR3 sequence: CASSSDGGADYGYTF. The CDR3 nucleotides are TGCGCCAGCAGCTCAGATGGGGGCGCCGACTATGGCTACACCTTC. This chain links TRBV5-1 with TRBJ1-2; D might be TRBD1 (6 bases). The CDR3 runs to 15 residues. V shed 3 bases and J shed 3 bases, with 15 bases lying between them. Per the germline V gene, CDR1 is SGHRS and CDR2 is YFSETQ.

The chain uses TRBV2 and TRBJ2-4, with a tentative D call TRBD1 (6 bases). Germline V CDR1 and CDR2: SNHLY, FYNNEI. V lost 3 bases, J lost 6 bases, and 6 bases lay in between. This CDR3 comprises 12 residues. The CDR3 DNA reads TGTGCCAGCAGTGACAGGGGAAACATTCAGTACTTC. Translating gives CASSDRGNIQYF.

The chain uses TRBV7-9 and TRBJ2-2; possibly TRBD2 for D (5 bases). Trimming stripped 1 base from V and 4 bases from J, with 10 bases between. CDR1 and CDR2 (germline): SEHNR, FQNEAQ (reference sequence). The CDR3 spans 15 residues. The CDR3 loop reads CASSLGVGSTGELFF. The DNA of the CDR3 is TGTGCCAGCAGCTTAGGGGTGGGGAGCACCGGGGAGCTGTTTTTT.

V is TRBV2 and J is TRBJ1-2; D might be TRBD1 (5 bases). V dropped 6 bases and J dropped 7 bases, with 15 bases sitting between them. The CDR3 covers 13 residues. Per germline, CDR1 SNHLY and CDR2 FYNNEI. The CDR3 loop reads CASSEPLRAGYTF. The CDR3 DNA follows: TGTGCCAGCAGCGAGCCTCTCAGGGCTGGCTACACCTTC.

The genes are TRBV29-1 and TRBJ2-3; TRBD1 might be the D (6 bases). V was cut by 1 base and J by 3 bases, with 8 bases left in between. Germline V CDR1 and CDR2: SQVTM, ANQGSEA. The CDR3 runs to 13 residues. The CDR3 sequence: CSVEGGRTDTQYF. In DNA form, the CDR3 reads TGCAGCGTTGAAGGGGGGCGGACAGATACGCAGTATTTT.

The chain employs TRBV19 and TRBJ2-1; D possibly corresponds to TRBD1 (5 bases). Trimming removed 3 bases from V and 5 bases from J, with 8 bases in between. Germline V gene sequence: CDR1 LNHDA, CDR2 SQIVND (reference sequence). The CDR3 has 13 residues. For the CDR3, the DNA is TGTGCCAGTAGTATCGACAGTCACAATGAGCAGTTCTTC. It specifies CASSIDSHNEQFF.

This clone was counted only a few times. The V call is TRBV29-1, the J call TRBJ2-6, with D perhaps TRBD2 (6 bases). Germline CDR1 SQVTM, CDR2 ANQGSEA. With 3 bases removed from V and 0 bases from J, the gap between germline ends came to 9 bases. The length of the CDR3 is 15 residues. This chain's CDR3 is CSVEGTVSGANVLTF. The CDR3 DNA reads as TGCAGCGTTGAGGGGACTGTCTCTGGGGCCAACGTCCTGACTTTC.

The chain uses TRBV5-5 and TRBJ1-1; 9 nucleotides match TRBD1. Germline V gene sequence: CDR1 SGHKS, CDR2 YYEKEE (reference sequence). The CDR3 is 16 amino acids. The trim removed 5 bases at V and 4 bases at J, leaving 12 bases unmatched. CDR3 region: CASSWTMGQGGTEAFF. CDR3 nucleotides: TGTGCCAGCAGTTGGACAATGGGACAGGGTGGCACTGAAGCTTTCTTT.